This entry lists 30 T cell receptor beta chains sequenced from one sample in a study of blood T cell repertoires in COVID-19. Assay: immunoSEQ multiplex PCR; the TCRdb copy retains only in-frame clones and omits some. This sample yields about 220,000 clones, of which around four fifths are seen a single time; roughly 5% belongs to the top ten. Sequencing used peripheral blood. The receptor source for this set is a woman between 55 and 75 years old who had recovered from COVID-19.

J is TRBJ2-6 and V is TRBV6-6; D is ambiguous. The CDR3 is made up of 16 amino acids. Trimming removed 0 bases at V and 4 bases at J, with 10 bases between. Germline-derived CDR1 and CDR2 are MNHNY and SVGAGI (reference sequence). CDR3 sequence reads: CASSYSSMPGANVLTF. In nucleotides, the CDR3 is TGTGCCAGCAGTTACTCGAGTATGCCCGGGGCCAACGTCCTGACTTTC.

This clone was detected only a few times. The chain recombines TRBV20-1 with TRBJ2-3; TRBD2 matches at 9 bases. Germline lookup yields CDR1 DFQATT and CDR2 SNEGSKA (reference sequence). The junction had 7 bases not matched to a gene; V was cut back by 3 bases and J by 0 bases. The length of the CDR3 is 16 residues. CDR3 sequence: CSASGKRGVSTDTQYF. Here the CDR3 DNA reads TGCAGTGCTAGTGGAAAGCGGGGGGTTAGCACAGATACGCAGTATTTT.

The chain has TRBV9 and TRBJ2-3, with 7 bases that match TRBD2. Germline V lookup: CDR1 SGDLS, CDR2 YYNGEE. The junction had 4 bases not matched to a gene; V was cut back by 0 bases and J by 3 bases. The CDR3 consists of 15 residues. CDR3 bases: TGTGCCAGCAGCGTAGGGCTGGGGGGGACAGATACGCAGTATTTT. Amino acids: CASSVGLGGTDTQYF.

J is TRBJ1-5 and V is TRBV4-1; a possible D gene is TRBD1 (6 bases). The length of the CDR3 is 15 residues. CDR1 and CDR2 (germline): MGHRA, YSYEKL. Trimming took 4 bases from V and 0 from J, leaving 10 bases between them. CDR3 DNA sequence: TGCGCCAGCAGCCGACGGACAGATAGCAATCAGCCCCAGCATTTT. Translation gives CASSRRTDSNQPQHF.

The chain carries TRBV27 and TRBJ2-7; the match to TRBD2 covers 7 bases. The CDR3 has 15 residues. In germline, CDR1 is MNHEY, CDR2 SMNVEV (reference sequence). Trimming at V came to 6 bases and at J to 0 bases, leaving 8 bases not matched to a gene. DNA of the CDR3: TGTGCCAGCAGGGTAGCGGGTACATACTCCTACGAGCAGTACTTC. This encodes CASRVAGTYSYEQYF.

This clone showed up just a few times. The rearrangement uses TRBV6-2 or TRBV6-3 and TRBJ1-2; 7 bases map to TRBD1. The CDR3 extends over 12 amino acids. Trimming at V came to 5 bases and at J to 8 bases, leaving 5 bases not matched to a gene. The germline V gene has CDR1 MNHEY and CDR2 SVGEGT. The CDR3 DNA is TGTGCCAGCAGTGGGACAGACGAGGGCTACACCTTC. Protein: CASSGTDEGYTF.

This rearrangement joins TRBV21-1 to TRBJ2-3; the table names TRBD2, a call not compared with the DNA. TRBV21-1 corresponds to a pseudogene. The CDR3 sequence is 16 residues long. CDR3 sequence reads: CASSKPGTSGTDTQYF. The CDR3 bases are TGTGCCAGCAGCAAGCCCGGGACTAGCGGCACAGATACGCAGTATTTT.

V and J are TRBV3-1 (or the pseudogene TRBV3-2) and TRBJ1-1; D is ambiguous. V was shortened by 4 bases and J by 3 bases, with 6 bases between the two germline ends. Germline V gene sequence: CDR1 LGHDT, CDR2 YNNKEL (reference sequence). The CDR3 has 12 residues. For the CDR3, the DNA is TGTGCCAGCAGCCTGGGCGACACTGAAGCTTTCTTT. It translates to CASSLGDTEAFF.

V usage is TRBV4-1 and J usage is TRBJ2-7; TRBD2 might be the D (5 bases). This CDR3 comprises 13 residues. Germline CDR1 is MGHRA and CDR2 is YSYEKL. The V end was cut by 4 bases, the J end by 1 base, with 8 bases between. The CDR3 region is CASSPSGSYEQYF. The CDR3 bases are TGCGCCAGCAGCCCGTCGGGATCCTACGAGCAGTACTTC.

The chain couples TRBV10-1 to TRBJ2-3; 10 bases fit TRBD2. J lost 0 bases, V lost 1 base, and 13 bases had no gene match. The CDR3 is 20 amino acids. CDR1 WNHNN and CDR2 SYGVQD come from the germline V gene (reference sequence). This CDR3 reads CASSEFALAGHFSSTDTQYF. CDR3 in DNA: TGCGCCAGCAGTGAGTTCGCACTAGCGGGACACTTCTCTAGCACAGATACGCAGTATTTT.

The chain joins TRBV30 to TRBJ2-3; TRBD1 might be the D (5 bases). Germline CDR1 GTSNPN, CDR2 SVGIG (reference sequence). The CDR3 is 13 amino acids. Trimming stripped 2 bases from V and 3 bases from J, with 9 bases between. The CDR3 loop reads CAWSKGATDTQYF. The DNA of the CDR3 is TGTGCCTGGAGTAAAGGGGCTACAGATACGCAGTATTTT. The full variable domain, in which reference TRBV30 and TRBJ2-3 provide the parts outside the CDR3, is SQTIHQWPATLVQPVGSPLSLECTVEGTSNPNLYWYRQAAGRGLQLLFYSVGIGQISSEVPQNLSASRPQDRQFILSSKKLLLSDSGFYLCAWSKGATDTQYFGPGTRLTVL.

This chain connects TRBV28 to TRBJ2-5; 7 bases are shared with TRBD2. The CDR3 runs to 14 residues. From germline, CDR1 is MDHEN and CDR2 SYDVKM. V dropped 1 base and J dropped 4; count of bases not matched to a gene: 3. The CDR3 DNA sequence: TGTGCCAGCAGTTTATTGGGGGGGATAGAGACCCAGTACTTC. Translation: CASSLLGGIETQYF.

This clone was picked up one time. This chain joins TRBV5-1 and TRBJ2-5; the match to TRBD2 covers 14 bases. The V segment lost 4 bases and the J segment 5 bases; nucleotides outside the gene matches: 10. There are 17 residues in the CDR3. Per germline, CDR1 SGHRS and CDR2 YFSETQ. CDR3 sequence: CASSRTSGGTLLETQYF. Here the CDR3 DNA reads TGCGCCAGCAGCCGGACTAGCGGGGGGACCCTCTTGGAGACCCAGTACTTC. The whole variable domain, filled in from reference TRBV5-1 and TRBJ2-5, reads KAGVTQTPRYLIKTRGQQVTLSCSPISGHRSVSWYQQTPGQGLQFLFEYFSETQRNKGNFPGRFSGRQFSNSRSEMNVSTLELGDSALYLCASSRTSGGTLLETQYFGPGTRLLVL.

This rearrangement joins TRBV10-3 to TRBJ1-1; weak D call: TRBD1 (6 bases). Germline CDR1 reads ENHRY; CDR2 reads SYGVKD. The CDR3 runs 15 residues. Trimming pared 0 bases from V and 1 base from J, leaving 9 bases between. The CDR3 region is CAISESAGANTEAFF. The CDR3 nucleotides read TGTGCCATCAGTGAGTCTGCAGGGGCGAACACTGAAGCTTTCTTT.

This clone was found a few times. The rearrangement uses TRBV5-8 and TRBJ2-7; D unresolved. V was pared by 5 bases and J by 10 bases, with 13 bases between. Germline V gives CDR1 SGHTS, CDR2 YDEGEE. This CDR3 region has 11 residues. The CDR3 DNA reads as TGTGCCAGCAGTCCCAGGCTCTCCCAGTACTTC. Amino acids: CASSPRLSQYF.

The chain carries TRBV6-2 or TRBV6-3 and TRBJ1-2; D remains ambiguous. CDR1 and CDR2 from the germline V gene are MNHEY and SVGEGT. The CDR3 runs to 14 residues. Trimming stripped 2 bases from V and 3 bases from J, with 10 bases between. The CDR3 sequence is CASSYPLEDYGYTF. CDR3 nucleotides: TGTGCCAGCAGTTACCCGCTTGAGGACTATGGCTACACCTTC.

This clone was detected once. One end of the junction is discordant with germline, which a read error may explain. The chain is built from TRBV15 and TRBJ2-3, with 8 bases matching TRBD1. Germline lookup yields CDR1 LNHNV and CDR2 YYDKDF (reference sequence). The CDR3 spans 13 residues. CDR3 residues: CATSRGRQGRLDF. The CDR3 DNA reads as TGTGCCACCAGCAGAGGACGACAGGGGCGCTTGGATTTT.

The CDR3 bases are TGTGCCAGCAGGGAAACAGGGATTTCAGATACGCAGTATTTT. Its protein product is CASRETGISDTQYF. The chain recombines TRBV7-2 with TRBJ2-3; weak D call: TRBD1 (6 bases). The CDR3 length is 14 residues. Germline values: CDR1 SGHTA, CDR2 FQGNSA. V lost 6 bases and J 4 bases, leaving 14 bases between the germline ends.

In its sample, this clone was seen a few times. The J gene is TRBJ1-2, the V gene TRBV7-9; maybe TRBD1 (5 bases). The CDR3 extends over 13 amino acids. Germline lookup yields CDR1 SEHNR and CDR2 FQNEAQ (reference sequence). Trimming took 7 bases from V and 5 from J, leaving 14 bases between them. CDR3 nucleotides: TGTGCCAGCATCGGTGGGGCAGGGTATGGCTACACCTTC. This codes for CASIGGAGYGYTF.

The V and J genes are TRBV4-3 and TRBJ2-1; TRBD2 agrees at 10 bases. This CDR3 comprises 17 residues. The germline V gene encodes CDR1 LGHNA and CDR2 YSLEER. Trimming at V came to 2 bases and at J to 9 bases, leaving 13 bases not matched to a gene. The CDR3 reads CASSQRSFLERGGEQFF. In DNA form, the CDR3 reads TGCGCCAGCAGCCAACGGTCGTTTCTAGAGCGGGGGGGTGAGCAGTTCTTC.

The chain employs TRBV4-2 and TRBJ2-5; perhaps TRBD1 as D (8 bases). V lost 0 bases, J lost 5 bases, and 16 bases lay in between. The CDR3 covers 16 residues. CDR1 and CDR2 (germline): LGHNA, YNFKEQ. The CDR3 bases are TGTGCCAGCAGCCAAGATCTGTACAGGGGGGGTGAGACCCAGTACTTC. Its translation: CASSQDLYRGGETQYF.

This chain connects TRBV30 to TRBJ2-3; TRBD2 might be the D (7 bases). Deletions cut 5 bases from V and 6 bases from J, with 12 bases between. The germline V gene has CDR1 GTSNPN and CDR2 SVGIG (reference sequence). The CDR3 has 12 amino acids. The CDR3 is CAWGGASDTQYF. The CDR3 coding sequence is TGTGCCTGGGGGGGGGCATCGGATACGCAGTATTTT.

This clone was picked up one time. The chain recombines TRBV20-1 with TRBJ1-2; no reliable D call. In germline, CDR1 is DFQATT, CDR2 SNEGSKA (reference sequence). Deletions cut 3 bases from V and 8 bases from J, with 10 bases between. CDR3 length: 11 residues. The CDR3, as DNA: TGCAGTGCTAGTCGCACTTCCGGCTACACCTTC. This sequence encodes CSASRTSGYTF.

This chain uses TRBV30 with TRBJ1-5, with D possibly being TRBD1 (5 bases). Germline-derived CDR1 and CDR2 are GTSNPN and SVGIG (reference sequence). CDR3 length: 14 residues. V was trimmed by 3 bases and J by 2 bases, leaving 11 bases between them. The CDR3 protein is CAWSGTGGNQPQHF. Written as DNA, the CDR3 is TGTGCCTGGAGCGGAACAGGCGGCAATCAGCCCCAGCATTTT.

This clone was seen more than once but under ten times. The chain carries TRBV5-1 and TRBJ2-5, with a possible D match to TRBD2 (6 bases). The CDR3 is 16 amino acids. In germline, CDR1 is SGHRS, CDR2 YFSETQ. V dropped 0 bases and J dropped 5 bases, with 17 bases sitting between them. DNA of the CDR3: TGCGCCAGCAGCTTGGTATCGGGCGGGACCGGGGAGACCCAGTACTTC. It is translated as CASSLVSGGTGETQYF.

The chain has TRBV19 and TRBJ2-3; the D gene is possibly TRBD1 (6 bases). Trimming removed 1 base at V and 2 bases at J, with 13 bases between. Germline-derived CDR1 and CDR2 are LNHDA and SQIVND (reference sequence). This CDR3 contains 16 residues. CDR3 sequence reads: CASSIGTGKITDTQYF. Written as DNA, the CDR3 is TGTGCCAGTAGTATAGGAACAGGGAAAATCACAGATACGCAGTATTTT.

This clone was observed a single time. J is TRBJ2-6 and V is TRBV9; D is unclear. V gave up 6 bases and J gave up 0 bases, with 7 bases separating them. The CDR3 covers 14 residues. CDR1 and CDR2 (germline): SGDLS, YYNGEE. CDR3: CASMSSSGANVLTF. CDR3 coding DNA: TGTGCCAGCATGAGCTCCTCTGGGGCCAACGTCCTGACTTTC.

The chain recombines TRBV12-3 or TRBV12-4 with TRBJ1-6, with 7 positions matching TRBD1. After removal of 8 bases from V and 8 bases from J, the junction contained 6 bases not matched to a gene. CDR3 length: 13 amino acids. The CDR3 loop reads CASHRDSYSPLHF. The CDR3 coding sequence is TGTGCCAGCCATCGGGACAGCTATTCACCCCTCCACTTT.

This rearrangement joins TRBV7-6 to TRBJ2-5, with 12 nucleotides matching TRBD1. The CDR3 sequence is 16 residues long. Germline values: CDR1 SGHVS, CDR2 FNYEAQ. V shed 5 bases, J shed 2 bases, and the junction held 6 bases outside the gene matches. The CDR3 DNA is TGTGCCAGCAGCGGGGACAGGGGGCCGAATCAAGAGACCCAGTACTTC. Translating gives CASSGDRGPNQETQYF.

This chain uses TRBV6-5 with TRBJ1-2, with D maybe TRBD1 (5 bases). Per the germline V gene, CDR1 is MNHEY and CDR2 is SVGAGI. V was shortened by 0 bases and J by 7 bases, with 9 bases between the two germline ends. The CDR3 is made up of 13 amino acids. CDR3 amino acids: CASSYSRGFGYTF. The CDR3 bases are TGTGCCAGCAGTTACTCAAGGGGCTTTGGCTACACCTTC.